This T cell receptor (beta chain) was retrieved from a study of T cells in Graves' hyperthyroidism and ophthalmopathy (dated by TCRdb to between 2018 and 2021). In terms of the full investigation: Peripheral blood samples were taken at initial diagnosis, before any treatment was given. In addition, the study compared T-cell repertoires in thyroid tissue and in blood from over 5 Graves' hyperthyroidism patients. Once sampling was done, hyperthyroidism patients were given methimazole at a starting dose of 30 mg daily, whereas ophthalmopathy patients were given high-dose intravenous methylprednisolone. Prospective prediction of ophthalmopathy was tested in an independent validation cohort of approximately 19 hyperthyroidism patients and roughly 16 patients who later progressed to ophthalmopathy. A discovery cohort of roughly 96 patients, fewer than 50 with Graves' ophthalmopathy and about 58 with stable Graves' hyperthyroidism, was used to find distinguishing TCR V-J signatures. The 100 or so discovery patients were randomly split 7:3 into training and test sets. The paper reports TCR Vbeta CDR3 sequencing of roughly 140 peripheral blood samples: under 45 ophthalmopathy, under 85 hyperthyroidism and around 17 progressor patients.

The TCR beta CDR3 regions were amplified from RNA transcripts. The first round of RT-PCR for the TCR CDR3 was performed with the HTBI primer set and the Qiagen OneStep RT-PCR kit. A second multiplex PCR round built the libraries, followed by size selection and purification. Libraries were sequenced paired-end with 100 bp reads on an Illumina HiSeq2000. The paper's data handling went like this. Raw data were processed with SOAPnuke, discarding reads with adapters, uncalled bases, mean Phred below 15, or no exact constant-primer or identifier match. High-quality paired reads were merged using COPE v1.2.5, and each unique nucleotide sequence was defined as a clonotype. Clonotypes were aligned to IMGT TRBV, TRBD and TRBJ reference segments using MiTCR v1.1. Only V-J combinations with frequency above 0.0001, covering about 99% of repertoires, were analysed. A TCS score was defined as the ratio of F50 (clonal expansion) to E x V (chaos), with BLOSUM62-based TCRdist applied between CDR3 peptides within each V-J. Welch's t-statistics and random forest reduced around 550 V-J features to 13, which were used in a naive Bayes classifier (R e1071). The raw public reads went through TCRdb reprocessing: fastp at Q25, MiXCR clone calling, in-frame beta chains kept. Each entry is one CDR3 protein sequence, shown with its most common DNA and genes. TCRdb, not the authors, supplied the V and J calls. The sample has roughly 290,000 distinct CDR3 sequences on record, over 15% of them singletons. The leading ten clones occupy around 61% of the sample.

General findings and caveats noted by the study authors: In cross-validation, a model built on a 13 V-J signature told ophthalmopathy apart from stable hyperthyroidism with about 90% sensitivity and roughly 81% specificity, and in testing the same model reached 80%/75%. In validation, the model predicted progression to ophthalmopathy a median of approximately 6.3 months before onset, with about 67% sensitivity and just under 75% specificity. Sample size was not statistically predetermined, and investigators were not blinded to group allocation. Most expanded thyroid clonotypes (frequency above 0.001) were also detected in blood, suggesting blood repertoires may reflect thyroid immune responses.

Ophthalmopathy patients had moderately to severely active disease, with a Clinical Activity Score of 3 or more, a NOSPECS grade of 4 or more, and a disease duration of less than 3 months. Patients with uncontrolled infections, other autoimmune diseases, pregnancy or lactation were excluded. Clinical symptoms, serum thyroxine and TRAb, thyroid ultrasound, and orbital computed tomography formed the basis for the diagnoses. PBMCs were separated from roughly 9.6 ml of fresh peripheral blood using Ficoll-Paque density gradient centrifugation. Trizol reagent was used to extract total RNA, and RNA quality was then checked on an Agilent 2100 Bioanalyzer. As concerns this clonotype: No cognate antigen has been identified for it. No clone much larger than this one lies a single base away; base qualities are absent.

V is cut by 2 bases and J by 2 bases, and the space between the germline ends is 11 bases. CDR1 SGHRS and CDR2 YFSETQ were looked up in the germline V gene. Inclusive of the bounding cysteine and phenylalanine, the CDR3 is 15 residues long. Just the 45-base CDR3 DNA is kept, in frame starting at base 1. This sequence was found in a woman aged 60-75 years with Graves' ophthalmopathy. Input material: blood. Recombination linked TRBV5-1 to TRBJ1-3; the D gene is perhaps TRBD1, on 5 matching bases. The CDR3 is CASSFGAAPGNTIYF. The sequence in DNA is TGCGCCAGCAGCTTTGGGGCCGCACCTGGAAACACCATATATTTT.